This TCR beta chain was recovered during a study of blood T cell repertoires in COVID-19. Study overall: The samples span acute and convalescent COVID-19 from the United States, Italy and Spain. PBMCs, B-cell-depleted T cells, or T cells were the source of the cDNA or gDNA that made up the material.

Assay used: immunoSEQ multiplex PCR; TCRdb lists only in-frame clones, some missing. The sample has tens of thousands of clones; around 83% are singletons. The CDR3 runs 15 residues. V was clipped by 3 bases and J by 6 bases; unmatched bases: 5. Germline values: CDR1 SGHTA, CDR2 FQGNSA. The sequence was obtained from a woman between 45 and 65 years old who had recovered from COVID-19. Sequenced: PBMCs or T cells enriched from blood (not recorded which). The V call is TRBV7-2, the J call TRBJ2-1, with 10 bases matching TRBD1. This CDR3 is CASSLTGGKLNEQFF. CDR3 nucleotide sequence: TGTGCCAGCAGCTTGACAGGGGGCAAACTCAATGAGCAGTTCTTC.